Detailed here is one TCR beta chain. CDR1 MNHNS and CDR2 SASEGT come from the germline V gene. Trimming left V 7 bases short and J 4 bases short, with 13 bases between. This CDR3 region has 13 residues. This sample was taken from a study of CD8+CD57+ T cells in acquired aplastic anemia. Both TCR beta VDJ combination and CDR3 sequence profiling were carried out. Genomic DNA was the template for this profiling. TCRdb re-analysed the reads in MiXCR, keeping a single row per CDR3 protein. Of about 220,000 distinct CDR3 sequences detected, 34% appear once; the ten largest clones hold 1.1%. The gene calls are TRBV6-1 and TRBJ1-1; TRBD1 might be the D (6 bases). The receptor comes from a human donor in good health, serving as a control. The sample consisted of sorted CD4+, CD8+, or CD8+CD57+ T cells (not recorded which) from PBMCs. The CDR3 DNA sequence: TGTGCCAGCACCGTATCAGGGGTCACTGAAGCTTTCTTT. It yields the protein CASTVSGVTEAFF.